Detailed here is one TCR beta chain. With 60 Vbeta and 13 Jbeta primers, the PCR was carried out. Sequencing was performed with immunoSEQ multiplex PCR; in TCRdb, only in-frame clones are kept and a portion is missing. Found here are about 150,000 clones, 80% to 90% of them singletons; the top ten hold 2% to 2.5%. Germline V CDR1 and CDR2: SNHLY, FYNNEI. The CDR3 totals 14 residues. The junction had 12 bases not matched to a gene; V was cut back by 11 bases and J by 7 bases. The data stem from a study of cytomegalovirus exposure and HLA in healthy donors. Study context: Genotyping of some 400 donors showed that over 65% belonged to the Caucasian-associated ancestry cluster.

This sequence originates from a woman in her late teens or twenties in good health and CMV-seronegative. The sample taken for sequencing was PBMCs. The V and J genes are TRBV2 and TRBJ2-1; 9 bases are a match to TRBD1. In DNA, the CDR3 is TGTGCCGGGGGGGGACAGGGAATGATGAATGAGCAGTTCTTC. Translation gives CAGGGQGMMNEQFF.